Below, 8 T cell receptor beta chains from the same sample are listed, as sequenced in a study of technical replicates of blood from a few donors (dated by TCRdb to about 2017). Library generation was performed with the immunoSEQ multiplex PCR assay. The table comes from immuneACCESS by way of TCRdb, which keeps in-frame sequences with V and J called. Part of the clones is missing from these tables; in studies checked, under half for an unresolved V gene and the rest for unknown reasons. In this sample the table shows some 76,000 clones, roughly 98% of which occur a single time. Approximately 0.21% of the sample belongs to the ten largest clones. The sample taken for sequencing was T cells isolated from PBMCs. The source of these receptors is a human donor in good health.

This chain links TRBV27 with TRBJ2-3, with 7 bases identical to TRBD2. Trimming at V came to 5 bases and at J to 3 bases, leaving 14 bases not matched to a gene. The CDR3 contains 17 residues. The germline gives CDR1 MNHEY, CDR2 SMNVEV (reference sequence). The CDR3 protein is CASSAMPTSVMTDTQYF. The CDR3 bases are TGTGCCAGCAGTGCAATGCCCACTAGCGTGATGACAGATACGCAGTATTTT.

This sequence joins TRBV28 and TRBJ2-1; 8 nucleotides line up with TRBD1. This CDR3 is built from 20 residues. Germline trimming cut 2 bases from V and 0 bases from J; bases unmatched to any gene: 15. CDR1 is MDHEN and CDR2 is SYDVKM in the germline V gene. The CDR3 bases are TGTGCCAGCAGTTTAGGGCTGGGACAGGTCCTCTACTTCTCCTACAATGAGCAGTTCTTC. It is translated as CASSLGLGQVLYFSYNEQFF.

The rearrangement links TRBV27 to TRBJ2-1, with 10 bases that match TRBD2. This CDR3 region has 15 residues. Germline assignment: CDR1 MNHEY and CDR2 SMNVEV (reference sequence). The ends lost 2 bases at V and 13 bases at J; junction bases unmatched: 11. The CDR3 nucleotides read TGTGCCAGCAGTTTAAGCGAAAGCGGGAGGGCGGAACAGTTCTTC. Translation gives CASSLSESGRAEQFF.

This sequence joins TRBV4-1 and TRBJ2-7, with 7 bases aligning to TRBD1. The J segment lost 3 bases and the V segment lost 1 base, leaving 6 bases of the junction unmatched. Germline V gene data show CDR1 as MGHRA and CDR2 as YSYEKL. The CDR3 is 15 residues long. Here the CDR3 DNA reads TGCGCCAGCAGCCAAGTCCCCAGGGGGAACTACGAGCAGTACTTC. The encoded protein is CASSQVPRGNYEQYF.

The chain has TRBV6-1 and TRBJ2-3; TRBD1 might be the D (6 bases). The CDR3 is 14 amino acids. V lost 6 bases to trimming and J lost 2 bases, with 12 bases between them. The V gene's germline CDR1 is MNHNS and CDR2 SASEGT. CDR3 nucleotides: TGTGCCAGCAGCCTCAGGGGAAACACAGATACGCAGTATTTT. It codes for CASSLRGNTDTQYF.

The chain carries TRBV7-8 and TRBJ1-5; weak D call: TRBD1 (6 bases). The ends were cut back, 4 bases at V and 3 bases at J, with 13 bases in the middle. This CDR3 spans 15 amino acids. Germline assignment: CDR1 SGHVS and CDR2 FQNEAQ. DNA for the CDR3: TGTGCCAGCAGCTCAAGGGACATTTTCAATCAGCCCCAGCATTTT. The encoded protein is CASSSRDIFNQPQHF.

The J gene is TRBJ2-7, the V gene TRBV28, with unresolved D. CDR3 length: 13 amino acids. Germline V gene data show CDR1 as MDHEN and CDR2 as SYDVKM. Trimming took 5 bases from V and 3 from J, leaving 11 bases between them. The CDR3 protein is CASSIAPNYEQYF. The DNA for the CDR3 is TGTGCCAGCAGTATCGCTCCTAACTACGAGCAGTACTTC. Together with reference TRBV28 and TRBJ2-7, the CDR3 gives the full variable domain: DVKVTQSSRYLVKRTGEKVFLECVQDMDHENMFWYRQDPGLGLRLIYFSYDVKMKEKGDIPEGYSVSREKKERFSLILESASTNQTSMYLCASSIAPNYEQYFGPGTRLTVT.

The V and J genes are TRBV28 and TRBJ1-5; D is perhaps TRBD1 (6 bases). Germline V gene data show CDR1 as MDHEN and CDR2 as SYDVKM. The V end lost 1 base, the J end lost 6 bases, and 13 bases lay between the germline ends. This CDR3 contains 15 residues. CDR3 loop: CASSLLVGGPQPQHF. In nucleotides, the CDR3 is TGTGCCAGCAGTTTATTGGTCGGGGGGCCTCAGCCCCAGCATTTT.